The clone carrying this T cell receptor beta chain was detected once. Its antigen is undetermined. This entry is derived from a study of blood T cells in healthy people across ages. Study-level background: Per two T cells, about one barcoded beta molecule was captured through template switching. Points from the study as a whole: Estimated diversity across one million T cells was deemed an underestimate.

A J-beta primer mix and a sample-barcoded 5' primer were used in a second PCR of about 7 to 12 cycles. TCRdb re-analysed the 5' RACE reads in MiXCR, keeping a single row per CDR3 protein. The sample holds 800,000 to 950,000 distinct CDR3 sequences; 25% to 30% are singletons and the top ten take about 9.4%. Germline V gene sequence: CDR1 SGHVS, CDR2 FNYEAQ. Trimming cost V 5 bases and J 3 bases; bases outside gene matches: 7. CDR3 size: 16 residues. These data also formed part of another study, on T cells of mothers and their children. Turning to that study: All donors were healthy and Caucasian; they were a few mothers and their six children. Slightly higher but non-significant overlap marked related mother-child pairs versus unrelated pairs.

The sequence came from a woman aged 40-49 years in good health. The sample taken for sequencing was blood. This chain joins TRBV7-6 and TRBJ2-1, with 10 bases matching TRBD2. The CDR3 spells CASSRRTSGNYNEQFF. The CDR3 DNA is TGTGCCAGCAGCCGGAGGACTAGCGGTAACTACAATGAGCAGTTCTTC.